This T cell receptor (beta chain) was obtained from a study of shared clonotypes between healthy human individuals. About the study: Each donor's CD4 naive and CD4 memory cells filled three plates apiece, CD8 naive two, and CD8 memory one.

Sequenced by immunoSEQ multiplex PCR; TCRdb stores in-frame clones only, minus some. The sample includes some 1 million clones, under 80% seen only once; the top ten take about 1.5%. The ends lost 2 bases at V and 10 bases at J; junction bases unmatched: 5. The CDR3 totals 14 residues. Germline CDR1 reads SEHNR; CDR2 reads FQNEAQ (reference sequence). The rearrangement joins TRBV7-9 to TRBJ1-6; 7 bases line up with TRBD1. The sequence derives from a man between 18 and 29 years old in good health. Sequenced: memory CD4+ T cells sorted from blood. Subset meaning: CD45RA-negative fraction. The DNA for the CDR3 is TGTGCCAGCAGCTTAACAGGGGCGGGATCACCCCTCCACTTT. This encodes CASSLTGAGSPLHF.